This T cell receptor beta chain was retrieved from a study of T cells in Graves' hyperthyroidism and ophthalmopathy. Regions amplified from RNA transcripts were the TCR beta CDR3 regions. TCR CDR3 regions were first amplified by RT-PCR with HTBI primers. TCRdb re-analysed the multiplex PCR reads in MiXCR, keeping a single row per CDR3 protein. Among approximately 530,000 distinct CDR3 sequences listed, just under 20% were seen once. Study conclusions and caveats: Within blood appeared most thyroid clonotypes that had expanded above 0.001. A 13 V-J signature model discriminated ophthalmopathy versus stable hyperthyroidism.

This clonotype was seen a few times. Its cognate antigen is unknown. Disease lasting under 3 months, a NOSPECS grade of at least 4, and a Clinical Activity Score of at least 3 were features of the ophthalmopathy patients. Uncontrolled infection, other autoimmune disease, pregnancy or lactation disqualified patients from enrolment. Trimming took 2 bases from V and 6 from J, leaving 13 bases between them. The CDR3 is 14 amino acids. Per germline, CDR1 MDHEN and CDR2 SYDVKM. Sequencing was performed on blood. The chain couples TRBV28 to TRBJ1-1, with D possibly being TRBD1 (5 bases). The clonotype was recovered from a man between 40 and 49 years old with Graves' ophthalmopathy. The CDR3 spells CASSLEGQWAEAFF. The CDR3, as DNA: TGTGCCAGCAGTTTAGAGGGGCAATGGGCTGAAGCTTTCTTT.